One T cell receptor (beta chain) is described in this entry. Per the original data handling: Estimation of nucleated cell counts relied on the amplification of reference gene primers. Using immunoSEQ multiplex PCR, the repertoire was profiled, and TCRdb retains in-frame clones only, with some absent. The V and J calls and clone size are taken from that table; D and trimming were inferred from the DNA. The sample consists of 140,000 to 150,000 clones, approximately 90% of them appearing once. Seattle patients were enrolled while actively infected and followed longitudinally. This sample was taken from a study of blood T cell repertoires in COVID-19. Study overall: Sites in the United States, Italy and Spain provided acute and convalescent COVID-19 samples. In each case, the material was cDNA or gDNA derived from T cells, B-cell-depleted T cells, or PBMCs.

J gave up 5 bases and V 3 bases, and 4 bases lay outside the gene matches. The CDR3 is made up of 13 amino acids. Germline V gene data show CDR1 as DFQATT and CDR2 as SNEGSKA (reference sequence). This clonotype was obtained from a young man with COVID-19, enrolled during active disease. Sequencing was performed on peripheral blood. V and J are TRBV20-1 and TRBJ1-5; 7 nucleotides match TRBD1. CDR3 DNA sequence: TGCAGTGCTAGTATAGGGGGCGATCAGCCCCAGCATTTT. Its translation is CSASIGGDQPQHF.